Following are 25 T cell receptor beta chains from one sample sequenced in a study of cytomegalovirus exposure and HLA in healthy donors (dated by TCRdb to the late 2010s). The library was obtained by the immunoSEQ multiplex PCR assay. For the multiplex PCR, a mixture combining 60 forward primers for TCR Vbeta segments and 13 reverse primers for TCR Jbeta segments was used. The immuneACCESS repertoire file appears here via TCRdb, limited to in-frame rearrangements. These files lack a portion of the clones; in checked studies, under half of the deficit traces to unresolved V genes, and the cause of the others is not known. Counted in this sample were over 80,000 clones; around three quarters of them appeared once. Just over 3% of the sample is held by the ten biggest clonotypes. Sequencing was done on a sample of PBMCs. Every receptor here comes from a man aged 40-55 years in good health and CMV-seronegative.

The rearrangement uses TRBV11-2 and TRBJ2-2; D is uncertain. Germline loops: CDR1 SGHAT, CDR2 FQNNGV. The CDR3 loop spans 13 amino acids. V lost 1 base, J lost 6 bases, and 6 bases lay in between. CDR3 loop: CASSLVGAGELFF. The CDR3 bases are TGTGCCAGCAGCTTAGTCGGTGCCGGGGAGCTGTTTTTT.

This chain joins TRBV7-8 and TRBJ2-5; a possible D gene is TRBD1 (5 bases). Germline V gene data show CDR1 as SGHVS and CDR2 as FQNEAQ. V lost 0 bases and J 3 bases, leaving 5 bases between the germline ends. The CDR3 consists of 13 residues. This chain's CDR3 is CASSLATEETQYF. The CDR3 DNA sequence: TGTGCCAGCAGCTTAGCGACAGAAGAGACCCAGTACTTC.

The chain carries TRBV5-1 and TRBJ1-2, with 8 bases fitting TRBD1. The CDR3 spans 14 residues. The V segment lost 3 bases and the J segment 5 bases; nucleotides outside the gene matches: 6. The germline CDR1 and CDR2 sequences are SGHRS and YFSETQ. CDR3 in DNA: TGCGCCAGCAGCTCAACAGGACAGGGTTATGGCTACACCTTC. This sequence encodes CASSSTGQGYGYTF.

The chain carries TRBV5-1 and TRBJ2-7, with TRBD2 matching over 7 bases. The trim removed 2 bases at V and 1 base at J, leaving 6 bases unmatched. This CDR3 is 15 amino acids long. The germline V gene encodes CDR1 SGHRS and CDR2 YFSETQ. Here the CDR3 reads CASSFLGGGSYEQYF. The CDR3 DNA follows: TGCGCCAGCAGCTTCCTGGGGGGGGGATCCTACGAGCAGTACTTC. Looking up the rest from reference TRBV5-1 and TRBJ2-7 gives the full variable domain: KAGVTQTPRYLIKTRGQQVTLSCSPISGHRSVSWYQQTPGQGLQFLFEYFSETQRNKGNFPGRFSGRQFSNSRSEMNVSTLELGDSALYLCASSFLGGGSYEQYFGPGTRLTVT.

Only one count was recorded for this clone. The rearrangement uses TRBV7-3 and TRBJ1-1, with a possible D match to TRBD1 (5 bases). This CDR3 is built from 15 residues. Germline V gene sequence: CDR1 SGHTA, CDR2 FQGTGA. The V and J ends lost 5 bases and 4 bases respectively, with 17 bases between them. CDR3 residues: CASSLSPLGGTEAFF. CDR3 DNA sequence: TGTGCCAGCAGCCTCTCCCCTCTGGGGGGCACTGAAGCTTTCTTT. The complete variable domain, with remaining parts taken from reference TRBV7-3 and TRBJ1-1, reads GAGVSQTPSNKVTEKGKYVELRCDPISGHTALYWYRQSLGQGPEFLIYFQGTGAADDSGLPNDRFFAVRPEGSVSTLKIQRTERGDSAVYLCASSLSPLGGTEAFFGQGTRLTVV.

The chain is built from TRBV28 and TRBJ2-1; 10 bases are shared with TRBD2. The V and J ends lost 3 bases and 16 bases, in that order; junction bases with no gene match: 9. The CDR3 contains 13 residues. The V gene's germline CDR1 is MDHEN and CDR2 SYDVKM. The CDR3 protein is CASSLVNLAGDFF. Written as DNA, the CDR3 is TGTGCCAGCAGTTTGGTCAACCTAGCGGGGGATTTCTTC.

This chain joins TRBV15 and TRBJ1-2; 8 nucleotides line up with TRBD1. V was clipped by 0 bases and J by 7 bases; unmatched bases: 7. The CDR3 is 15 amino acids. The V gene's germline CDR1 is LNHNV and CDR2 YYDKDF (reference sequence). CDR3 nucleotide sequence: TGTGCCACCAGCAGAGATCTAGCAGGGGGCCGTGGCTACACCTTC. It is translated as CATSRDLAGGRGYTF.

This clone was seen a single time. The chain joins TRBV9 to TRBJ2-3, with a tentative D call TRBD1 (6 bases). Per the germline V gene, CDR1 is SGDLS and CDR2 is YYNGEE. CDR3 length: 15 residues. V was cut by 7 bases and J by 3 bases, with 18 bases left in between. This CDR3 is CASRSTGLGTDTQYF. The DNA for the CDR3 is TGTGCCAGCCGTTCCACAGGGTTGGGGACAGATACGCAGTATTTT. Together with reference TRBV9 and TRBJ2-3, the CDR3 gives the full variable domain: DSGVTQTPKHLITATGQRVTLRCSPRSGDLSVYWYQQSLDQGLQFLIQYYNGEERAKGNILERFSAQQFPDLHSELNLSSLELGDSALYFCASRSTGLGTDTQYFGPGTRLTVL.

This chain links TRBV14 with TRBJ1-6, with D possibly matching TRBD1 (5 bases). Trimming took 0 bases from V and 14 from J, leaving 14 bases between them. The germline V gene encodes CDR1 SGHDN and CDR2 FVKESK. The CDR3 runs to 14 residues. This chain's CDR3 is CASSQDWGVGSLHF. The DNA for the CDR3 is TGTGCCAGCAGCCAAGATTGGGGGGTGGGATCCCTCCACTTT.

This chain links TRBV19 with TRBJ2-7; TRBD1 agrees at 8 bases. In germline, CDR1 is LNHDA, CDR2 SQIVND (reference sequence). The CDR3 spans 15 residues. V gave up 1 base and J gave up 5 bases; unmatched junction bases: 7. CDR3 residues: CASSIGTGGRDEQYF. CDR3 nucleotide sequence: TGTGCCAGTAGTATAGGAACAGGGGGTCGAGACGAGCAGTACTTC.

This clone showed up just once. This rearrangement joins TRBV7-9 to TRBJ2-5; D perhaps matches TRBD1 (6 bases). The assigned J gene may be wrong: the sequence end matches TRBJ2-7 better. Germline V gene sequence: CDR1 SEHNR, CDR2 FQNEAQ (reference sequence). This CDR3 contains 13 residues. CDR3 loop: CASSSGTTYEQYF. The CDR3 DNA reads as TGTGCCAGCAGCTCAGGGACAACCTACGAGCAGTACTTC.

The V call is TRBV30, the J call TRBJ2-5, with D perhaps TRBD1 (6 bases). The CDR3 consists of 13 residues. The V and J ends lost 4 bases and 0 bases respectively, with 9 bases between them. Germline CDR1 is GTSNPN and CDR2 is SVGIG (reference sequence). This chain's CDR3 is CAWNRGYQETQYF. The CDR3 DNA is TGTGCCTGGAATAGGGGGTACCAAGAGACCCAGTACTTC.

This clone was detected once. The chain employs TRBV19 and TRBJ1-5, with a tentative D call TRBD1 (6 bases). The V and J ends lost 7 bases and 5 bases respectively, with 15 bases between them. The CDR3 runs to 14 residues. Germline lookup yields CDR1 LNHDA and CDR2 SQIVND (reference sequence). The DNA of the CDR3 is TGTGCCAGTACCCCGGACAGCGTACATCAGCCCCAGCATTTT. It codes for CASTPDSVHQPQHF.

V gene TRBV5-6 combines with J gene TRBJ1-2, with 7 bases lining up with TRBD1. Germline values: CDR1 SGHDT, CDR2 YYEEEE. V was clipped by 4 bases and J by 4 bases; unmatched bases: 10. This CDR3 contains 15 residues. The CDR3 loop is CASSGIEGAGYGYTF. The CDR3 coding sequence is TGTGCCAGCAGCGGTATCGAGGGGGCTGGCTATGGCTACACCTTC. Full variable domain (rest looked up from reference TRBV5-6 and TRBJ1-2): DAGVTQSPTHLIKTRGQQVTLRCSPKSGHDTVSWYQQALGQGPQFIFQYYEEEERQRGNFPDRFSGHQFPNYSSELNVNALLLGDSALYLCASSGIEGAGYGYTFGSGTRLTVV.

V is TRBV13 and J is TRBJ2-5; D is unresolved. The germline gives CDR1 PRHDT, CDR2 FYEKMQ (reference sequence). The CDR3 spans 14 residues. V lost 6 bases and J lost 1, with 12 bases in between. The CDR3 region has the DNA TGTGCCAGCAGTCGGCGGCAAGCCCAAGAGACCCAGTACTTC. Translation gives CASSRRQAQETQYF.

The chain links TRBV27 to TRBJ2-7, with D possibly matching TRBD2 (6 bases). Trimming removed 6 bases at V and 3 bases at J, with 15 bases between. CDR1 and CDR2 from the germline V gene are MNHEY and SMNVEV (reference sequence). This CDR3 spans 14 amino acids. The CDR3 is CASRMGGVFYEQYF. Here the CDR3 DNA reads TGTGCCAGCAGGATGGGAGGAGTATTCTACGAGCAGTACTTC.

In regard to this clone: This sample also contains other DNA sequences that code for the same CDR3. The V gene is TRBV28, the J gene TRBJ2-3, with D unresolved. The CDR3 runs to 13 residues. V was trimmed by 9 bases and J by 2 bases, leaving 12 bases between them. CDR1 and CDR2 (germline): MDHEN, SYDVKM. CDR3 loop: CASSPLSTDTQYF. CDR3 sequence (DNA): TGTGCCAGTAGTCCCCTTTCCACAGATACGCAGTATTTT.

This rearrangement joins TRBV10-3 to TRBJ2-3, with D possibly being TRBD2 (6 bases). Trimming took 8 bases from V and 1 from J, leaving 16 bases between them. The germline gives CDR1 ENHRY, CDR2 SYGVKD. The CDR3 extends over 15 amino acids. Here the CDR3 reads CAISGGGARTDTQYF. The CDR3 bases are TGTGCCATCTCGGGTGGCGGGGCCCGCACAGATACGCAGTATTTT.

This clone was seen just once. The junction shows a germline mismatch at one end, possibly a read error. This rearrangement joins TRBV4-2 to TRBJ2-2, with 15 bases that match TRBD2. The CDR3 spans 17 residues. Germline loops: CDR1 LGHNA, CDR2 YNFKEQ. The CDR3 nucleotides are TGTGCCAGCGGCCAAGGACTAGCGGGGGGGCGTACCGGGGAGCTGTTTTTT. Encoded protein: CASGQGLAGGRTGELFF.

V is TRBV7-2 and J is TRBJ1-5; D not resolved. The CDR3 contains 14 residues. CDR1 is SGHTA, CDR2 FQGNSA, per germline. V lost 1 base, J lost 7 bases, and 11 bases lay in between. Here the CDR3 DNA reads TGTGCCAGCAGCTTAGTGGAGCGGTCCCAGCCCCAGCATTTT. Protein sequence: CASSLVERSQPQHF.

The chain's CDR3 is CASSEGQTYGYTF. The CDR3, as DNA: TGTGCCAGCAGTGAAGGACAGACCTATGGCTACACCTTC. The chain joins TRBV6-1 to TRBJ1-2; a weak D match, TRBD1 (5 bases). Between the trimmed V and J ends, which lost 1 base and 4 bases, there was a span of 7 bases. The V gene's germline CDR1 is MNHNS and CDR2 SASEGT. This CDR3 region has 13 residues.

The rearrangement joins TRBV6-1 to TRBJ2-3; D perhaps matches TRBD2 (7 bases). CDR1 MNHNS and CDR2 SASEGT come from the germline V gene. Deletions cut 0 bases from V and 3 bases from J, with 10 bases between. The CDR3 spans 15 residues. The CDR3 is CASSEAAGATDTQYF. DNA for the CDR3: TGTGCCAGCAGTGAAGCGGCGGGGGCAACAGATACGCAGTATTTT.

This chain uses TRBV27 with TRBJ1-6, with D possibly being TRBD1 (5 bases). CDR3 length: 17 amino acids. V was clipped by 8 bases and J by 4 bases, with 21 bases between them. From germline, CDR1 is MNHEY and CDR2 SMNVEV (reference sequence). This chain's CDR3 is CASSTLRGVMYNSPLHF. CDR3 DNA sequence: TGTGCCAGCTCGACCTTGCGGGGGGTCATGTATAATTCACCCCTCCACTTT.

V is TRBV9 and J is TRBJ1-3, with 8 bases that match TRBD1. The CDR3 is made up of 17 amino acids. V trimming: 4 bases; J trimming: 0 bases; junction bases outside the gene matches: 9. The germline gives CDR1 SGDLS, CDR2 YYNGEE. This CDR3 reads CASSPGGPLSSGNTIYF. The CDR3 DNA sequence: TGTGCCAGCAGCCCAGGGGGCCCCCTTAGCTCTGGAAACACCATATATTTT.

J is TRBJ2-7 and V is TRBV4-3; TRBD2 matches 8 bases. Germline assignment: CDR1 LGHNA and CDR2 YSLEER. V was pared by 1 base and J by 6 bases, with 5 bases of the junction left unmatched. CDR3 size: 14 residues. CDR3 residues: CASSQGGLAGEQYF. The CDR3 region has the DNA TGCGCCAGCAGCCAAGGAGGCCTAGCGGGCGAGCAGTACTTC.